The rows below give T cell receptor beta chains drawn from one sample of a study of regulatory T cells in long-lasting Graves disease. MiXCR, run by TCRdb on the multiplex PCR reads, gives a single entry per CDR3 protein. The sample has about 210,000 distinct CDR3 sequences; roughly a fifth are singletons. The same sample was also studied in work on T cells in Graves' hyperthyroidism and ophthalmopathy.

The sample here was peripheral blood mononuclear cells (PBMCs), taken at new diagnosis, from a patient treated with antithyroid drugs. The origin of the receptors is a woman in her 30s with Graves disease. The CDR3 runs from the conserved cysteine through the conserved F or W. A D gene is named only where the DNA matches it firmly. Clone size appears in some rows only: once, few, many, or a class for an expanded clone.

V gene	D gene	J gene	clone size	CDR3 DNA	CDR3 protein
TRBV2	NA	TRBJ1-1	many	TGTGCCAGCTCCGCCAGGGAAGTAGCTTTCTTT	CASSAREVAFF
TRBV27	TRBD1	TRBJ1-4	many	TGTGCCAGCAGTCGCCCGGGACAGGGGGAAAAACTGTTTTTT	CASSRPGQGEKLFF
TRBV6-2/TRBV6-3	NA	TRBJ2-3	many	TGTGCCAGCAGTGAAGCGGGCAGTTCTACAGATACGCAGTATTTT	CASSEAGSSTDTQYF
TRBV5-1	NA	TRBJ1-5	many	TGCGCCAGCAGCACCGAGGGGGTTAGCAATCAGCCCCAGCATTTT	CASSTEGVSNQPQHF
TRBV7-2	NA	TRBJ1-1	many	TGTGCCAGCAGCTTAGGGGGGGTGAACACTGAAGCTTTCTTT	CASSLGGVNTEAFF
TRBV28	NA	TRBJ2-7	many	TGTGCCAGCAGTTCCGGACAGATCTACGAGCAGTACTTC	CASSSGQIYEQYF
TRBV11-2	NA	TRBJ1-1	many	TGTGCCAGCAGCTTAGGGGGGCAAAGCACTGAAGCTTTCTTT	CASSLGGQSTEAFF
TRBV19	NA	TRBJ2-1	many	TGTGCCACCGGAGGCGGTTCCTCCTACAATGAGCAGTTCTTC	CATGGGSSYNEQFF
TRBV7-9	NA	TRBJ2-1	many	TGTGCCAGCAGCTTAGGCTTGGTAAGCGAGCAGTTCTTC	CASSLGLVSEQFF
TRBV10-1	NA	TRBJ1-5	many	TGCGCCAGCAGTCCTAGGGGCGTAATGAATCAGCCCCAGCATTTT	CASSPRGVMNQPQHF
TRBV19	NA	TRBJ1-2	many	TGTGCCAGTACAGGGGTGGATGGCTACACCTTC	CASTGVDGYTF
TRBV20-1	TRBD2	TRBJ2-3	few	TGCAGTGCTAGAGATAAGACTAGCGGGGGGGCCGCAACAGATACGCAGTATTTT	CSARDKTSGGAATDTQYF
TRBV28	NA	TRBJ1-2	many	TGTGCCAGCAGCATGATCGGGGGTTTGATGAACTATGGCTACACCTTC	CASSMIGGLMNYGYTF
TRBV30	NA	TRBJ2-5	NA	TGTGCCTGTAGTGTCGGGTTGTACCAAGAGACCCACTACTTC	CACSVGLYQETHYF
TRBV6-1	NA	TRBJ1-2	many	TGTGCCAGCAGGGACAGACCTAACTATGGCTACACCTTC	CASRDRPNYGYTF
TRBV4-2	NA	TRBJ1-5	many	TGTGCCAGCAGCCAAGAGAGGGATCAGCCCCAGCATTTT	CASSQERDQPQHF
TRBV20-1	TRBD1	TRBJ1-1	NA	TGCAGTGCTAGAGGGGAAGGGACAGGGTTTTTAACTGAAGCTTTCTTT	CSARGEGTGFLTEAFF
TRBV5-8	TRBD2	TRBJ2-1	NA	TGTGCCAGCAGCACTAGCGGGGGCGACAATGAGCAGTTCTTC	CASSTSGGDNEQFF
TRBV5-6	TRBD1	TRBJ1-2	many	TGTGCCAGCAGCTTCTCCGGGACAGGGGAGATTTACTATGGCTACACCTTC	CASSFSGTGEIYYGYTF
TRBV12-3/TRBV12-4	NA	TRBJ2-1	many	TGTGCCAGTAGCACTGGATCAGGGGACTACAATGAGCAGTTCTTC	CASSTGSGDYNEQFF